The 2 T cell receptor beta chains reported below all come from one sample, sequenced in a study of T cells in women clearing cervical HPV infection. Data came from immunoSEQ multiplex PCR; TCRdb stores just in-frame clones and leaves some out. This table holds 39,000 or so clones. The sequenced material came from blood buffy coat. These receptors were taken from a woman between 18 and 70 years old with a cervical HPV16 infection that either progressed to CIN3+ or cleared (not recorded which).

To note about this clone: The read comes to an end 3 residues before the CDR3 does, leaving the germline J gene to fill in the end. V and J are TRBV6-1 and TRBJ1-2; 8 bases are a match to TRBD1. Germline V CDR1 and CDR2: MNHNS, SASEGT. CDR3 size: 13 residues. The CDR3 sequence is CASRESGGGGYTF. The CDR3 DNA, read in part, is TGTGCCAGCAGGGAATCAGGGGGCGGCGGC.

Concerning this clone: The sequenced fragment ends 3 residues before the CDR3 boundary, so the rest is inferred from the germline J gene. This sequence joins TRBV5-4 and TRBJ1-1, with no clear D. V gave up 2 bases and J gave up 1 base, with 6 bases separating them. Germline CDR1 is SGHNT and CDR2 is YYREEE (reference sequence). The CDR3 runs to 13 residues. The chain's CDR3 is CASSFNSNTEAFF. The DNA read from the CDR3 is TGTGCCAGCAGCTTTAACTCGAACACTGAA.